This T cell receptor beta chain was sequenced during a study of EBV T-cell therapy then PD-1 blockade in nasopharyngeal carcinoma. Sequencing used immunoSEQ multiplex PCR; TCRdb keeps in-frame clones, though not all of them. The sample records about 17,000 clones, roughly 88% being singletons. Germline V lookup: CDR1 SGHVS, CDR2 FNYEAQ. The CDR3 is made up of 16 amino acids. With V trimmed by 1 base and J by 5 bases, 7 bases remained unmatched. Indicated treatment: AdE1-LMPpoly-expanded autologous EBV-specific T-cell therapy followed by anti-PD-1 nivolumab. As regards this clone: Antigen specificity is unknown.

Sequenced material: CD8+ T cells from blood, taken at day 0 from a patient whose treatment included autologous EBV-specific T cells and nivolumab. This sequence originates from a man aged 35 to 55 with nasopharyngeal carcinoma. The V gene is TRBV7-6, the J gene TRBJ1-4, with 7 bases aligning to TRBD1. CDR3 sequence: CASSLVRTRGNEKLFF. CDR3 DNA: TGTGCCAGCAGCTTAGTTAGGACCAGGGGGAATGAAAAACTGTTTTTT. The variable domain in full, completed from reference TRBV7-6 and TRBJ1-4, reads GAGVSQSPRYKVTKRGQDVALRCDPISGHVSLYWYRQALGQGPEFLTYFNYEAQQDKSGLPNDRFSAERPEGSISTLTIQRTEQRDSAMYRCASSLVRTRGNEKLFFGSGTQLSVL.